This T cell receptor (beta chain) comes out of a study of post-analysis software for immune sequencing data. Across the study: As for disease course, relapsing-remitting, secondary progressive and progressive-relapsing multiple sclerosis were all included.

V shed 5 bases and J 4 bases; nucleotides not matched to a gene: 4. The germline gives CDR1 SEHNR, CDR2 FQNEAQ (reference sequence). The CDR3 runs to 15 residues. The library was made from cDNA and included unique molecular identifiers. The T cell input of about 0.9 to 11 million gave 400,000 to 500,000 cDNA molecules. TCRdb re-called the PCR reads through MiXCR, storing one row per CDR3 protein. This table has approximately 400,000 distinct CDR3 sequences, less than 35% appearing once. Study-wide results and limits: TRBV5-6, TRBV5-1 and TRBV20-1 belonged to a set of about 5 TRBV segments that were more frequent in patients than controls. Compared against controls, patients with multiple sclerosis displayed significantly lower normalized Chao1 diversity.

About this clonotype itself: Its cognate antigen is unknown.

V gene TRBV7-9 combines with J gene TRBJ1-5; 11 bases map to TRBD1. This TCR was sampled from a girl between 10 and 17 years old with multiple sclerosis. Sequencing input: blood. This chain's CDR3 is CASSGGQGVNQPQHF. In nucleotides, the CDR3 is TGTGCCAGCAGCGGGGGACAGGGGGTGAATCAGCCCCAGCATTTT.